The next 13 T cell receptor beta chains were all read from a single sample in a study of T cell changes during pregnancy in multiple sclerosis. This table comes from immunoSEQ multiplex PCR, and its TCRdb copy is limited to in-frame clones, with some not included. The sample includes under 45,000 clones, about nine tenths seen only once; the top ten take around 1.2%. Sequencing was performed on CD4+ T cells from peripheral blood mononuclear cells, taken in the second trimester of pregnancy. These receptor sequences come from a female donor with multiple sclerosis, enrolled in a pregnancy study.

The rearrangement joins TRBV7-8 to TRBJ2-5, with 9 nucleotides matching TRBD2. The germline V gene encodes CDR1 SGHVS and CDR2 FQNEAQ. CDR3 size: 16 residues. V was pared by 3 bases and J by 4 bases, with 9 bases of the junction left unmatched. The CDR3 DNA is TGTGCCAGCAGCTTGCGGGGGGGCGGGGGTGGAGAGACCCAGTACTTC. Residues: CASSLRGGGGGETQYF.

The chain joins TRBV5-1 to TRBJ1-1, with D possibly TRBD1 on 5 matching bases. The CDR3 extends over 15 amino acids. CDR1 and CDR2 (germline): SGHRS, YFSETQ. V lost 0 bases and J lost 1, with 10 bases in between. CDR3 sequence: CASSLGGAANTEAFF. The DNA of the CDR3 is TGCGCCAGCAGCTTGGGCGGGGCCGCGAACACTGAAGCTTTCTTT.

The chain combines TRBV28 with TRBJ2-7, with 8 positions matching TRBD1. Trimming took 9 bases from V and 2 from J; bases not matched to a gene: 9. Per germline, CDR1 MDHEN and CDR2 SYDVKM. This CDR3 is 14 amino acids long. CDR3 amino acids: CASKPLDRAYEQYF. CDR3 nucleotides: TGTGCCAGTAAACCCTTGGACAGGGCCTACGAGCAGTACTTC.

The chain recombines TRBV28 with TRBJ2-5; 10 bases fit TRBD1. V was pared by 6 bases and J by 1 base, with 5 bases of the junction left unmatched. The CDR3 consists of 15 residues. CDR1 is MDHEN, CDR2 SYDVKM, per germline. CDR3 in DNA: TGTGCCAGCAGCTCCCGGGACAGGGGCCAAGAGACCCAGTACTTC. It codes for CASSSRDRGQETQYF.

The chain uses TRBV7-2 and TRBJ2-2, with D tentatively TRBD2 (6 bases). Trimming cost V 3 bases and J 3 bases, with 11 bases left between them. The germline gives CDR1 SGHTA, CDR2 FQGNSA. CDR3 length: 15 residues. The CDR3, as DNA: TGTGCCAGCAGCTTCCTTACGGGGGACACCGGGGAGCTGTTTTTT. Translation: CASSFLTGDTGELFF.

This chain's CDR3 is CASSLPFVRPNYGYTF. The CDR3 coding sequence is TGTGCCAGCAGTTTACCGTTCGTCAGGCCTAACTATGGCTACACCTTC. The V gene is TRBV28, the J gene TRBJ1-2; D gene ambiguous. V was cut by 2 bases and J by 0 bases, with 13 bases left in between. This CDR3 contains 16 residues. The germline V gene encodes CDR1 MDHEN and CDR2 SYDVKM.

The rearrangement joins TRBV5-1 to TRBJ2-1, with D uncertain. Trimming stripped 4 bases from V and 2 bases from J, with 10 bases between. The CDR3 length is 14 residues. Germline V gene data show CDR1 as SGHRS and CDR2 as YFSETQ. The CDR3 DNA sequence: TGCGCCAGCAGCAGAGACTCTACCTACAATGAGCAGTTCTTC. Its protein is CASSRDSTYNEQFF. The whole variable domain, remainder taken from reference TRBV5-1 and TRBJ2-1, is KAGVTQTPRYLIKTRGQQVTLSCSPISGHRSVSWYQQTPGQGLQFLFEYFSETQRNKGNFPGRFSGRQFSNSRSEMNVSTLELGDSALYLCASSRDSTYNEQFFGPGTRLTVL.

This chain connects TRBV30 to TRBJ1-5; D may be TRBD1 (5 bases). This CDR3 comprises 16 residues. Trimming took off 2 bases at V and 0 bases at J, with 14 bases between the two ends. From germline, CDR1 is GTSNPN and CDR2 SVGIG (reference sequence). Here the CDR3 DNA reads TGTGCCTGGAGTCCAGGACACCTGGTTAGCAATCAGCCCCAGCATTTT. Its translation: CAWSPGHLVSNQPQHF.

V and J are TRBV28 and TRBJ1-4, with D perhaps matching TRBD1 (5 bases). The CDR3 has 14 residues. With 10 bases removed from V and 8 bases from J, the gap between germline ends came to 20 bases. Germline V gene lookup returns CDR1 MDHEN and CDR2 SYDVKM. The CDR3 DNA reads as TGTGCCACCGCAAGCCCTTCTCAGGGCGAAAAACTGTTTTTT. Its protein product is CATASPSQGEKLFF.

The V call is TRBV6-1, the J call TRBJ2-1; weak D call: TRBD2 (6 bases). Germline V gene data show CDR1 as MNHNS and CDR2 as SASEGT. The CDR3 runs to 14 residues. Trimming stripped 8 bases from V and 10 bases from J, with 21 bases between. The CDR3 nucleotides read TGTGCCAGCCCCCGGGACTCTCTAAGGGAGGAGCAGTTCTTC. It is translated as CASPRDSLREEQFF.

The genes are TRBV5-1 and TRBJ2-3; D is possibly TRBD2 (5 bases). The CDR3 has 13 residues. V shed 5 bases and J shed 2 bases, with 9 bases lying between them. In germline, CDR1 is SGHRS, CDR2 YFSETQ. DNA of the CDR3: TGCGCCAGCAGAGAGCGGACCACAGATACGCAGTATTTT. It translates to CASRERTTDTQYF.

This chain uses TRBV10-1 with TRBJ1-1, with D perhaps matching TRBD1 (6 bases). CDR1 and CDR2 from the germline V gene are WNHNN and SYGVQD (reference sequence). This CDR3 contains 13 residues. V was trimmed by 8 bases and J by 1 base, leaving 11 bases between them. The CDR3 loop reads CASEGDWNTEAFF. The CDR3 nucleotides are TGCGCCAGCGAGGGGGATTGGAACACTGAAGCTTTCTTT.

CDR3 protein: CASSLGQANYGYTF. The CDR3 nucleotides read TGCGCCAGCAGCTTGGGGCAGGCTAACTATGGCTACACCTTC. This rearrangement joins TRBV5-1 to TRBJ1-2; no definite D call. The CDR3 spans 14 residues. Germline CDR1 reads SGHRS; CDR2 reads YFSETQ. With 0 bases removed from V and 0 bases from J, the gap between germline ends came to 6 bases.